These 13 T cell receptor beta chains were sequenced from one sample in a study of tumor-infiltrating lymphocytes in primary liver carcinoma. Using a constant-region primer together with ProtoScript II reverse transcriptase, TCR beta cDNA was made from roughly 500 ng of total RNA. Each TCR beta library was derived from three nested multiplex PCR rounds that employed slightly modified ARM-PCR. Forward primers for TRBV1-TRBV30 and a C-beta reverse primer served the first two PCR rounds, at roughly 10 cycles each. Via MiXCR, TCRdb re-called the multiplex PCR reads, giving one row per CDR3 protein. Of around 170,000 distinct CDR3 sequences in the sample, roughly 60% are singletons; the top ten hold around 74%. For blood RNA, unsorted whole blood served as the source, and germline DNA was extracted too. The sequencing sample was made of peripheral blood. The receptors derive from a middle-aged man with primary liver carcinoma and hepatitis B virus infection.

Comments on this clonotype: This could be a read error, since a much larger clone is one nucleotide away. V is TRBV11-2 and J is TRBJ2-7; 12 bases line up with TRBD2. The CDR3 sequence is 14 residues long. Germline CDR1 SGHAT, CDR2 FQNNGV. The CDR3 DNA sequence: TGTACCAGCAGCTTGCAACTAGCGGGAGGTGAGCAGTACTTC. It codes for CTSSLQLAGGEQYF.

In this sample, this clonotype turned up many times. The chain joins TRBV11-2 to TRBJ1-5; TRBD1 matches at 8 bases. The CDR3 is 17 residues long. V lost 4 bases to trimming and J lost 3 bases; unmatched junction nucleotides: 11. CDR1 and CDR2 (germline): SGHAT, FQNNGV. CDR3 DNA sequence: TGTGCCAGCAGCTCCAATTCCGGGACAGGTTTCAATCAGCCCCAGCATTTT. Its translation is CASSSNSGTGFNQPQHF.

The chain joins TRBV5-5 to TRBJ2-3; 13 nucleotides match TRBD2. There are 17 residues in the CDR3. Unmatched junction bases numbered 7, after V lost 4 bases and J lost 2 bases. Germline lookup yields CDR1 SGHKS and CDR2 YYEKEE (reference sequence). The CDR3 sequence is CASSPGLAGTLTDTQYF. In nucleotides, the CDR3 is TGTGCCAGCAGCCCGGGACTAGCGGGGACTCTCACAGATACGCAGTATTTT. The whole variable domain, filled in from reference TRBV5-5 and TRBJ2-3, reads DAGVTQSPTHLIKTRGQQVTLRCSPISGHKSVSWYQQVLGQGPQFIFQYYEKEERGRGNFPDRFSARQFPNYSSELNVNALLLGDSALYLCASSPGLAGTLTDTQYFGPGTRLTVL.

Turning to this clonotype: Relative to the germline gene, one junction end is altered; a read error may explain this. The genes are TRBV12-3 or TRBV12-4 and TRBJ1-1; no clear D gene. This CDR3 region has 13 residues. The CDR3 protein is CASTPTGETETFF. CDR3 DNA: TGTGCCAGCACCCCAACCGGGGAGACTGAAACTTTCTTT.

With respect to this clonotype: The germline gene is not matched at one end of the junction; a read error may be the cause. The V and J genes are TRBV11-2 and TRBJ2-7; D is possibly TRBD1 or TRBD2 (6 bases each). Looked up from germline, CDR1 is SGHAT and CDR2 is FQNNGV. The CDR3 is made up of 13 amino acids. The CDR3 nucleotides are TGTGGCAGCAGAGATCCGGGGGCCTACGAGCAATACTTC. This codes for CGSRDPGAYEQYF.

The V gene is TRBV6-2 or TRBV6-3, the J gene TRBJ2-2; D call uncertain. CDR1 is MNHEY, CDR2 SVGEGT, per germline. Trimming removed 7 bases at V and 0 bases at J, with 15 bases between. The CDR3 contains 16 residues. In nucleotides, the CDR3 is TGTGCCAGCACCGTGCCCGGGTTGGCGAACACCGGGGAGCTGTTTTTT. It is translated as CASTVPGLANTGELFF.

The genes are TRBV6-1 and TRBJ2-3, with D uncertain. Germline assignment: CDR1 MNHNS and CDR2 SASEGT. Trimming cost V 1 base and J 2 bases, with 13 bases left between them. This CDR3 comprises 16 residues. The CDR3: CASSEERKGYTDTQYF. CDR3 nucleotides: TGTGCCAGCAGTGAAGAGAGAAAAGGGTACACAGATACGCAGTATTTT.

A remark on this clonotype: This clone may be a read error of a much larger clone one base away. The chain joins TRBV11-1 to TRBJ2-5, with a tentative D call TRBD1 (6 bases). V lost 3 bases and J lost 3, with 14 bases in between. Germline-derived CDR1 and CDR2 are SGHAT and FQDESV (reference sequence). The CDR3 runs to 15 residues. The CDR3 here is CASSLHPGAEETQYF. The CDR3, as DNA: TGTGCCAGCAGCTTGCACCCAGGGGCAGAAGAGACCCAGTACTTC. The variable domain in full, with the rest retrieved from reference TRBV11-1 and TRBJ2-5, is EAEVAQSPRYKITEKSQAVAFWCDPISGHATLYWYRQILGQGPELLVQFQDESVVDDSQLPKDRFSAERLKGVDSTLKIQPAELGDSAMYLCASSLHPGAEETQYFGPGTRLLVL.

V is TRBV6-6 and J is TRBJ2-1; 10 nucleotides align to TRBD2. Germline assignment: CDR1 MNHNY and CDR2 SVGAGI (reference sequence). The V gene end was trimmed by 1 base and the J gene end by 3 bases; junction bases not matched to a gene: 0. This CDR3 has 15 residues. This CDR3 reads CASSYLAGGYNEQFF. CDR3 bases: TGTGCCAGCAGTTACTTAGCGGGAGGCTACAATGAGCAGTTCTTC.

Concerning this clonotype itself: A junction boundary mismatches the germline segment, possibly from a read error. CDR3: CSVDQISGDMQYF. CDR3 nucleotides: TGCAGCGTTGACCAGATTTCTGGGGATATGCAGTATTTT. The J gene is TRBJ2-3, the V gene TRBV29-1, with D uncertain. The CDR3 is 13 residues long. CDR1 SQVTM and CDR2 ANQGSEA come from the germline V gene.

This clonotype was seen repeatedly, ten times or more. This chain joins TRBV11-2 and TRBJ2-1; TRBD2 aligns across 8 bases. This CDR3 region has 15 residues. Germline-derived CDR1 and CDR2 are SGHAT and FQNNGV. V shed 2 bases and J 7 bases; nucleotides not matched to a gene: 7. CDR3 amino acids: CASSLSPAGVNEQFF. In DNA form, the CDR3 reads TGTGCCAGCAGCTTATCCCCAGCGGGAGTTAATGAGCAGTTCTTC.

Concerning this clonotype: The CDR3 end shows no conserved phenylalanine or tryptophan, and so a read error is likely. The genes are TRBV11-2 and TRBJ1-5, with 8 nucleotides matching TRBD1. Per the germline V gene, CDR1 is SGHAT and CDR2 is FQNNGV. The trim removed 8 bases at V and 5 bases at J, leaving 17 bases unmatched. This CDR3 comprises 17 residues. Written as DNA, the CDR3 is TGTGCCAGCGGCCTAACAATCGACAGGGGAAAGGATCAGCCCCAGCATCTT. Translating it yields CASGLTIDRGKDQPQHL.

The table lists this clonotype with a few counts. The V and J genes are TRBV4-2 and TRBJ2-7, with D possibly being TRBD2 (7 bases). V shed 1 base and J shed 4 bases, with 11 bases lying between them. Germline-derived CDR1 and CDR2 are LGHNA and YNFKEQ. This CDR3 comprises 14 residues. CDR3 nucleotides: TGTGCCAGCAGCCAAGTCGGGGGGCGGTACGAGCAGTACTTC. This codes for CASSQVGGRYEQYF.